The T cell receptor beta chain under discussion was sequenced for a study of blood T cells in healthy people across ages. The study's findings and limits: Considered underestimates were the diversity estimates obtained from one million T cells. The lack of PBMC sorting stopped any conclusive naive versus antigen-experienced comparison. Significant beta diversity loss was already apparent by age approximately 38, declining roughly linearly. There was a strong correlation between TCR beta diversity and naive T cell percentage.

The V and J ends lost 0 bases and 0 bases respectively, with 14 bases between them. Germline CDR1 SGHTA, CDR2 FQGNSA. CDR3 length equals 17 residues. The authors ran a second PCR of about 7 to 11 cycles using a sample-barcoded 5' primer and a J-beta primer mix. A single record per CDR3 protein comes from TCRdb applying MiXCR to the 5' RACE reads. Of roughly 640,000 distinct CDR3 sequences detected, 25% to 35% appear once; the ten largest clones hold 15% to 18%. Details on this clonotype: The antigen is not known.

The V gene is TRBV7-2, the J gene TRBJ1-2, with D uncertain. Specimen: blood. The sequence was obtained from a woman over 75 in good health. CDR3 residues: CASSLARRGIANYGYTF. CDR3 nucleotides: TGTGCCAGCAGCTTAGCTCGCCGCGGGATCGCTAACTATGGCTACACCTTC.